Listed below are T cell receptor beta chains from one sample, sequenced in a study of blood T cell repertoires in COVID-19. The protocol was immunoSEQ multiplex PCR, while the TCRdb copy is restricted to in-frame clones and leaves out a portion. The sample includes 150,000 to 200,000 clones, approximately 80% seen only once; the top ten take approximately 15%. Sequencing used peripheral blood. The receptors stem from a woman aged 70-85 years with COVID-19, enrolled during active disease. Each CDR3 is given with its conserved first and last residue. D genes are given only for firm matches. Not all rows give a size; the values are once, few, many and, for expanded clones, a class.

J	D	size	V	CDR3	DNA
TRBJ1-1	TRBD1	NA	TRBV28	CASSTRHRGRNTEAFF	TGTGCCAGCAGTACTCGGCACAGGGGGCGGAACACTGAAGCTTTCTTT
TRBJ2-3	TRBD1	once	TRBV6-1	CASSELRDRGKDTQYF	TGTGCCAGCAGTGAACTACGGGACAGGGGGAAAGATACGCAGTATTTT
TRBJ1-1	NA	once	TRBV5-1	CASTGTANTEAFF	TGCGCCAGCACAGGGACTGCGAACACTGAAGCTTTCTTT
TRBJ2-3	TRBD2	NA	TRBV3-1/TRBV3-2	CASSPRGGLTTDTQYF	TGTGCCAGCAGCCCCCGGGGGGGACTGACCACAGATACGCAGTATTTT
TRBJ2-3	NA	NA	TRBV6-5	CASSSLGDTQYF	TGTGCCAGCAGTTCACTAGGGGATACGCAGTATTTT
TRBJ2-7	TRBD2	NA	TRBV9	CASSVRPSGGYEQYF	TGTGCCAGCAGCGTACGCCCTAGCGGAGGCTACGAGCAGTACTTC
TRBJ2-7	NA	NA	TRBV27	CASSPSRVEQYF	TGTGCCAGCAGTCCGTCTCGGGTAGAGCAGTACTTC
TRBJ2-7	TRBD1	NA	TRBV6-6	CASSWDRRSYEQYF	TGTGCCAGCAGTTGGGACAGGAGATCCTACGAGCAGTACTTC
TRBJ2-1	TRBD2	NA	TRBV7-2	CASSSYGTSPHNEQFF	TGTGCCAGCAGCTCATACGGGACTAGCCCCCACAATGAGCAGTTCTTC
TRBJ2-5	NA	NA	TRBV5-6	CASSLTSRDQYF	TGTGCCAGCAGCTTGACGTCCCGGGACCAGTACTTC
TRBJ1-2	TRBD1	NA	TRBV3-1/TRBV3-2	CASSRVPGTGNGYTF	TGTGCCAGCAGCCGTGTCCCCGGGACAGGCAACGGCTACACCTTC
TRBJ2-2	NA	NA	TRBV5-6	CASSSTTRPDTGELFF	TGTGCCAGCAGCTCAACTACGAGACCAGACACCGGGGAGCTGTTTTTT
TRBJ2-2	TRBD2	many	TRBV7-9	CASSFSGRANTGELFF	TGTGCCAGCAGCTTTAGCGGGAGGGCGAACACCGGGGAGCTGTTTTTT
TRBJ2-6	TRBD1	NA	TRBV15	CATRDRVRGANVLTF	TGTGCCACCCGCGACAGGGTAAGAGGGGCCAACGTCCTGACTTTC
TRBJ2-2	TRBD2	NA	TRBV11-2	CASSLLGGGPGTGELFF	TGTGCCAGCAGCTTGTTGGGCGGGGGTCCCGGAACCGGGGAGCTGTTTTTT
TRBJ1-2	TRBD1	NA	TRBV28	CASSWDRVGGYTF	TGTGCCAGCAGTTGGGACAGGGTTGGTGGCTACACCTTC
TRBJ1-1	NA	NA	TRBV4-1	CASSTTVESTEAFF	TGCGCCAGCAGCACGACAGTCGAGAGCACTGAAGCTTTCTTT
TRBJ1-4	TRBD1	NA	TRBV28	CASRPIQGDNEKLFF	TGTGCCAGCAGACCGATACAGGGGGATAATGAAAAACTGTTTTTT
TRBJ2-2	NA	NA	TRBV19	CAASSQLRTGELFF	TGTGCCGCTAGTTCTCAACTGAGGACCGGGGAGCTGTTTTTT
TRBJ1-2	TRBD1	NA	TRBV6-1	CASSEGQGAFGYTF	TGTGCCAGCAGTGAAGGACAGGGGGCTTTCGGCTACACCTTC
TRBJ2-3	NA	few	TRBV29-1	CSVNRVVDTQYF	TGCAGCGTTAACAGGGTCGTAGATACGCAGTATTTT
TRBJ1-1	NA	NA	TRBV9	CASSGSPGFTEAFF	TGTGCCAGCAGCGGTAGCCCGGGTTTCACTGAAGCTTTCTTT
TRBJ1-6	TRBD1	NA	TRBV18	CASSRDRGSPLHF	TGTGCCAGCAGCCGCGACAGGGGTTCACCCCTCCACTTT
TRBJ2-7	NA	NA	TRBV20-1	CSAKKHHEQYF	TGCAGTGCTAAAAAGCACCACGAGCAGTACTTC
TRBJ1-2	TRBD1	few	TRBV5-1	CASSQGTGTNYGYTF	TGCGCCAGCAGCCAAGGGACAGGAACGAACTATGGCTACACCTTC
TRBJ2-7	TRBD2	NA	TRBV19	CASSTGGTYEQYF	TGTGCCAGTAGTACGGGAGGGACCTACGAGCAGTACTTC
TRBJ2-6	NA	NA	TRBV5-1	CASSLAPAPGGANVLTF	TGCGCCAGCAGCTTGGCCCCGGCCCCCGGGGGGGCCAACGTCCTGACTTTC
TRBJ2-2	TRBD2	NA	TRBV7-2	CASQNRGGAGELFF	TGTGCTTCACAGAACCGGGGGGGCGCCGGGGAGCTGTTTTTT
TRBJ1-1	TRBD1	few	TRBV29-1	CSVLGQGRAGEAFF	TGCAGCGTACTTGGACAGGGCCGTGCGGGTGAAGCTTTCTTT
TRBJ1-2	NA	NA	TRBV28	CASQEDGYTF	TGTGCCAGCCAGGAAGATGGGTACACCTTC
TRBJ2-2	TRBD2	NA	TRBV5-1	CASSLELPGRAGELFF	TGCGCCAGCAGCTTGGAACTGCCAGGGAGGGCCGGGGAGCTGTTTTTT
TRBJ2-2	TRBD2	NA	TRBV29-1	CSVPILSLAGVFETGELFF	TGCAGCGTTCCAATCCTCTCACTAGCGGGGGTCTTTGAAACCGGGGAGCTGTTTTTT
TRBJ2-7	NA	few	TRBV3-1/TRBV3-2	CASRAGTTYEQYF	TGTGCCAGCCGCGCCGGGACAACTTACGAGCAGTACTTC
TRBJ2-3	TRBD2	NA	TRBV28	CASSTGGGADTQYF	TGTGCCAGCAGTACGGGAGGAGGTGCAGATACGCAGTATTTT
TRBJ2-6	NA	NA	TRBV15	CATSREQVVPVLTF	TGTGCCACCAGCAGGGAACAGGTGGTTCCCGTCCTGACTTTC
TRBJ2-7	TRBD1	NA	TRBV7-9	CASSQEGGTGGNEQYF	TGTGCCAGCAGCCAGGAGGGAGGGACAGGGGGGAACGAGCAGTACTTC
TRBJ1-5	NA	NA	TRBV27	CASSTSTGKGQPQHF	TGTGCCAGCAGTACATCAACAGGGAAGGGTCAGCCCCAGCATTTT
TRBJ1-4	TRBD1	once	TRBV5-1	CASSPDRVVRLLFF	TGCGCCAGCAGCCCAGACAGGGTCGTGCGCCTGCTGTTTTTT
TRBJ1-6	NA	NA	TRBV7-8	CASSLAGSLNSPLHF	TGTGCCAGCAGCTTAGCGGGGAGCCTTAATTCACCCCTCCACTTT
TRBJ1-6	NA	NA	TRBV5-1	CASSYSRENSPLHF	TGCGCCAGCAGCTATTCCAGGGAAAATTCACCCCTCCACTTT
TRBJ1-1	NA	NA	TRBV7-8	CASSLGSSGNEAFF	TGTGCCAGCAGCTTAGGTAGCTCAGGGAATGAAGCTTTCTTT